This T cell receptor (beta chain) was sequenced during a study of blood T cells in healthy people across ages. A second PCR, run for roughly 7 to 12 cycles, used a sample-barcoded 5' primer plus a J-beta primer mix. The template-switch adaptor, which had 12 random nucleotides, put a tag on each cDNA molecule. From the 5' RACE reads, TCRdb called clonotypes with MiXCR, one entry per CDR3 protein. The sample contains some 1.5 million distinct CDR3 sequences, 28% of which appear only once. The germline V gene has CDR1 SGHRS and CDR2 YFSETQ. The trim removed 5 bases at V and 4 bases at J, leaving 4 bases unmatched. The CDR3 runs 14 residues. This clonotype was seen more than once but under ten times. The study drew donors from healthy Caucasian individuals in Russia aged roughly 6 to 90. PBMCs were isolated at a quantity of at least 6.5 million per sample.

The chain carries TRBV5-1 and TRBJ2-3; TRBD1 aligns across 10 bases. The TCR comes from a woman in her twenties or thirties in good health. Specimen: blood. CDR3 residues: CASRWDRGPDTQYF. DNA for the CDR3: TGCGCCAGCAGATGGGACAGGGGTCCAGATACGCAGTATTTT.